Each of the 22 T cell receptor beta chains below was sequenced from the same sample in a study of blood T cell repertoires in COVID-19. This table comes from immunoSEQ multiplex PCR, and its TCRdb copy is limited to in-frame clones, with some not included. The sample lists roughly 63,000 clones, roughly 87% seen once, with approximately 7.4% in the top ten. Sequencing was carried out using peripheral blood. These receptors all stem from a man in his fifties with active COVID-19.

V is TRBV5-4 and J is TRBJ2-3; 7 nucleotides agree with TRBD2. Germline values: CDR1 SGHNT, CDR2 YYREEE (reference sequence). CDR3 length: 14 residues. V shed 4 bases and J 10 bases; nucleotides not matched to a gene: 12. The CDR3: CASSNGLVASSQYF. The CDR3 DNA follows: TGTGCCAGCAGCAACGGACTAGTTGCTTCGTCGCAGTATTTT.

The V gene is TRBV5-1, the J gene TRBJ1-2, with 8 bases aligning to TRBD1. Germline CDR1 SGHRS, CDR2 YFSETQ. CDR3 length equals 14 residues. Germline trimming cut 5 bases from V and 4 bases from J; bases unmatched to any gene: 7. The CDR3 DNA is TGCGCCAGCAGTTCAGTAACAGGGGGCTATGGCTACACCTTC. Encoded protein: CASSSVTGGYGYTF. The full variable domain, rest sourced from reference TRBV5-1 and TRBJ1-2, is KAGVTQTPRYLIKTRGQQVTLSCSPISGHRSVSWYQQTPGQGLQFLFEYFSETQRNKGNFPGRFSGRQFSNSRSEMNVSTLELGDSALYLCASSSVTGGYGYTFGSGTRLTVV.

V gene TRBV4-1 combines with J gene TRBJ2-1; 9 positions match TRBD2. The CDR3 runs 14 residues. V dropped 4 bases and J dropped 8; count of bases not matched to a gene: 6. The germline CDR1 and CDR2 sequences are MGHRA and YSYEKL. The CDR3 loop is CASSPSGAVHEQFF. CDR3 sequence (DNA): TGCGCCAGCAGCCCTAGCGGGGCCGTTCATGAGCAGTTCTTC.

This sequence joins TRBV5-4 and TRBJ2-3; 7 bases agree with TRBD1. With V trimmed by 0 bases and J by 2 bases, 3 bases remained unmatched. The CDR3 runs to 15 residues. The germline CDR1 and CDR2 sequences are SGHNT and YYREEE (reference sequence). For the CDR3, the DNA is TGTGCCAGCAGCTTGGGAGGGACAGCCACAGATACGCAGTATTTT. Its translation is CASSLGGTATDTQYF.

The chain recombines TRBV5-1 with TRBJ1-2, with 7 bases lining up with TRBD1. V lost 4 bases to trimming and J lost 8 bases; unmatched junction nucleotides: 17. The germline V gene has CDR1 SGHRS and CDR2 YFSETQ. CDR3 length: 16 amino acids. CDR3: CASSPPGQAVPQGYTF. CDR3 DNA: TGCGCCAGCAGCCCTCCTGGACAGGCCGTTCCCCAAGGCTACACCTTC.

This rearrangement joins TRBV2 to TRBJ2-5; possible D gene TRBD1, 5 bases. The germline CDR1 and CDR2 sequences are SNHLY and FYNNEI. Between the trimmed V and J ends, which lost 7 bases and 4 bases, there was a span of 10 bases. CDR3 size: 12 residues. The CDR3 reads CASIRAGETQYF. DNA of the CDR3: TGTGCCAGCATCAGGGCTGGAGAGACCCAGTACTTC. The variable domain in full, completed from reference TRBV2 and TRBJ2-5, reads EPEVTQTPSHQVTQMGQEVILRCVPISNHLYFYWYRQILGQKVEFLVSFYNNEISEKSEIFDDQFSVERPDGSNFTLKIRSTKLEDSAMYFCASIRAGETQYFGPGTRLLVL.

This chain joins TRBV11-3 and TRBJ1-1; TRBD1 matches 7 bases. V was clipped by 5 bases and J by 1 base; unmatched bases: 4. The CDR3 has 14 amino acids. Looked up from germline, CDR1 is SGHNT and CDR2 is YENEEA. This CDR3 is CASSAGQENTEAFF. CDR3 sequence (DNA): TGTGCCAGCAGCGCCGGACAGGAGAACACTGAAGCTTTCTTT. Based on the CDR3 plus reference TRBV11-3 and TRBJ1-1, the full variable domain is EAGVVQSPRYKIIEKKQPVAFWCNPISGHNTLYWYLQNLGQGPELLIRYENEEAVDDSQLPKDRFSAERLKGVDSTLKIQPAELGDSAVYLCASSAGQENTEAFFGQGTRLTVV.

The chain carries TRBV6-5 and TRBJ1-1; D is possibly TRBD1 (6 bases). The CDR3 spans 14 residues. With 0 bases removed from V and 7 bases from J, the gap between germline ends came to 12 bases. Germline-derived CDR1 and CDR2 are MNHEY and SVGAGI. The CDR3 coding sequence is TGTGCCAGCAGTTACTCGCGCAGGGGTGATGAAGCTTTCTTT. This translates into CASSYSRRGDEAFF.

The CDR3 coding sequence is TGCAGTGCCACCGGGACACTTGAAGCTTTCTTT. Encoded protein: CSATGTLEAFF. This sequence joins TRBV20-1 and TRBJ1-1, with TRBD1 as a possible D gene (6 bases). The V end lost 6 bases, the J end lost 7 bases, and 12 bases lay between the germline ends. Germline CDR1 reads DFQATT; CDR2 reads SNEGSKA (reference sequence). The CDR3 covers 11 residues.

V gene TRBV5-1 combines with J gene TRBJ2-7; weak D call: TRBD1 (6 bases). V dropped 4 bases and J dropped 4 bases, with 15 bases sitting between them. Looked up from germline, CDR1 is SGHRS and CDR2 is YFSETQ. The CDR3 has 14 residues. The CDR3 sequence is CASSVPDSLYEQYF. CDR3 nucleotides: TGCGCCAGCAGCGTCCCGGACAGCCTTTACGAGCAGTACTTC.

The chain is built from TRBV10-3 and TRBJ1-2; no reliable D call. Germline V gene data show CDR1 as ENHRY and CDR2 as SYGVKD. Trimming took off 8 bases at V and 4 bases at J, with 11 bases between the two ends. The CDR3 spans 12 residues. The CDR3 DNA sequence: TGTGCCATCTCGACCGGGAGCTATGGCTACACCTTC. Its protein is CAISTGSYGYTF.

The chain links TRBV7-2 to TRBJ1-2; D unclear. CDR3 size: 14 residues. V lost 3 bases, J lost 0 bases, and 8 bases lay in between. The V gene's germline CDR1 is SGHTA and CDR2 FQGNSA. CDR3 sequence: CASSFDGANYGYTF. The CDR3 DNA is TGTGCCAGCAGCTTCGACGGAGCTAACTATGGCTACACCTTC.

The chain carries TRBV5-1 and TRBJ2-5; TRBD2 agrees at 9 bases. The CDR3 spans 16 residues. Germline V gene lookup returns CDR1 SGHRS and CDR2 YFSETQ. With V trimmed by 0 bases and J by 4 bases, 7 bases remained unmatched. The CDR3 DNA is TGCGCCAGCAGCTTGGGGGGCGGGGGGGCCGGAGAGACCCAGTACTTC. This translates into CASSLGGGGAGETQYF.

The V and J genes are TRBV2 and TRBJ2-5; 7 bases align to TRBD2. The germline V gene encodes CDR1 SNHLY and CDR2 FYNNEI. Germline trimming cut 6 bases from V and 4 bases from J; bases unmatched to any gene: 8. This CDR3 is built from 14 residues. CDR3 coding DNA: TGTGCCAGCAGGGGGGGGTCAACAACAGAGACCCAGTACTTC. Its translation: CASRGGSTTETQYF. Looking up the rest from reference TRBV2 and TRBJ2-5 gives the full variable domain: EPEVTQTPSHQVTQMGQEVILRCVPISNHLYFYWYRQILGQKVEFLVSFYNNEISEKSEIFDDQFSVERPDGSNFTLKIRSTKLEDSAMYFCASRGGSTTETQYFGPGTRLLVL.

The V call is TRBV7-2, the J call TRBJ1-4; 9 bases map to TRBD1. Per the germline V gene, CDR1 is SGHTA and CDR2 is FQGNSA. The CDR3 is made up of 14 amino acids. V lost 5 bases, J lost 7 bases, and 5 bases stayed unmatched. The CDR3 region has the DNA TGTGCCAGCAGCCTCGGGACAGGGACTGAAAAACTGTTTTTT. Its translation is CASSLGTGTEKLFF.

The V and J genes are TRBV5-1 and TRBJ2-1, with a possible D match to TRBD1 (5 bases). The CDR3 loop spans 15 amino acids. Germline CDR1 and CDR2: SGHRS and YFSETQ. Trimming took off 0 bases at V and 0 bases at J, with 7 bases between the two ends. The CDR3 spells CASSLAQGSYNEQFF. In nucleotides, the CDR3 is TGCGCCAGCAGCTTGGCGCAGGGCTCCTACAATGAGCAGTTCTTC. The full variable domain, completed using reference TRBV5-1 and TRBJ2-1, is KAGVTQTPRYLIKTRGQQVTLSCSPISGHRSVSWYQQTPGQGLQFLFEYFSETQRNKGNFPGRFSGRQFSNSRSEMNVSTLELGDSALYLCASSLAQGSYNEQFFGPGTRLTVL.

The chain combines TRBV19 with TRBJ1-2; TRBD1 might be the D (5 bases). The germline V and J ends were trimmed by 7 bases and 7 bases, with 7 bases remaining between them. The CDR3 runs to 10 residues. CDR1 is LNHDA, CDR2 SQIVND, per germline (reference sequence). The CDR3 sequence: CASNQGGYTF. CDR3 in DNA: TGTGCCAGTAACCAGGGTGGCTACACCTTC.

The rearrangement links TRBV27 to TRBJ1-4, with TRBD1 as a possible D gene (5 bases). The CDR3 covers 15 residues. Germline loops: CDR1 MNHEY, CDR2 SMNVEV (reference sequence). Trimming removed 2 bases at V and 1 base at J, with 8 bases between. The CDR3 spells CASSLRGLTNEKLFF. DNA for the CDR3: TGTGCCAGCAGTTTAAGGGGTTTAACTAATGAAAAACTGTTTTTT.

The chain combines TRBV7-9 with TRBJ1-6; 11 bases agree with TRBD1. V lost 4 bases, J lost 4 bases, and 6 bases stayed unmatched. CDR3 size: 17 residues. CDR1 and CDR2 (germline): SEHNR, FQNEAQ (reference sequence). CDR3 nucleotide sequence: TGTGCCAGCAGCTCGTGGACAGGGGGCAGGTATAATTCACCCCTCCACTTT. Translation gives CASSSWTGGRYNSPLHF.

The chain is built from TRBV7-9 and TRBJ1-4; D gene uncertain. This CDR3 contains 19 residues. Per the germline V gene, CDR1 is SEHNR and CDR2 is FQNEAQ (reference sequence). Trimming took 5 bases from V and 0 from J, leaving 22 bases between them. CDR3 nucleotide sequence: TGTGCCAGCAGCGCACATCGGGCACTATGGGGAGCAACTAATGAAAAACTGTTTTTT. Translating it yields CASSAHRALWGATNEKLFF.

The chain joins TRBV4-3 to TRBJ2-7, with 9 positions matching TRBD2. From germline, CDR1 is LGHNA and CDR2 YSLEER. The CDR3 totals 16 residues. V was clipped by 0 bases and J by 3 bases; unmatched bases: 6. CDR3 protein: CASSQDPETSGYEQYF. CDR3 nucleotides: TGCGCCAGCAGCCAAGATCCGGAGACTAGCGGCTACGAGCAGTACTTC.

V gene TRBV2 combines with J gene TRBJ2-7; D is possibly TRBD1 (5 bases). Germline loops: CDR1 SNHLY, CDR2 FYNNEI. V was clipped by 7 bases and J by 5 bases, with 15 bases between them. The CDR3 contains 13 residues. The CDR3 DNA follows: TGTGCCAGCATAGGGGCCTTGGAAAACGAGCAGTACTTC. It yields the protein CASIGALENEQYF.